These T cell receptor beta chains were read from a single sample in a study of shared clonotypes between healthy human individuals. Some clones are missing from TCRdb's copy, which holds only in-frame ones; the method was immunoSEQ multiplex PCR. The sample records about a million clones, 70% to 80% being singletons. Material: memory CD4+ T cells from PBMCs. The receptors come from a man between 18 and 29 years old in good health. Some clones in this sample may be carry-over from other donors' samples. Both conserved end residues are part of each CDR3. The D gene is left open where the match is weak. The size of a clone is reported for some rows only, either as once, few or many, or as a class for expanded clones.

d_call: TRBD1; v_call: TRBV11-2; clone_size: .; j_call: TRBJ1-2; cdr3_aa: CASSSHAGGSYGYTF; cdr3_nt: TGTGCCAGCAGCTCTCATGCAGGGGGGAGCTATGGCTACACCTTC
d_call: TRBD1; v_call: TRBV28; clone_size: .; j_call: TRBJ1-5; cdr3_aa: CASSLPRQGAQPQHF; cdr3_nt: TGTGCCAGCAGTTTACCAAGACAGGGAGCGCAGCCCCAGCATTTT
d_call: .; v_call: TRBV30; clone_size: .; j_call: TRBJ1-1; cdr3_aa: CAHRDGVNTEAFF; cdr3_nt: TGTGCCCACCGGGACGGGGTGAACACTGAAGCTTTCTTT
d_call: TRBD1; v_call: TRBV7-8; clone_size: .; j_call: TRBJ1-5; cdr3_aa: CASSPQGANQPQHF; cdr3_nt: TGTGCCAGCAGCCCCCAGGGGGCCAATCAGCCCCAGCATTTT
d_call: .; v_call: TRBV28; clone_size: once; j_call: TRBJ1-3; cdr3_aa: CASSRQVGNTIYF; cdr3_nt: TGTGCCAGCAGTCGGCAAGTCGGAAACACCATATATTTT
d_call: .; v_call: TRBV6-5; clone_size: .; j_call: TRBJ2-1; cdr3_aa: CASRTGLLEQFF; cdr3_nt: TGTGCCAGCAGAACCGGACTGTTGGAGCAGTTCTTC
d_call: TRBD2; v_call: TRBV6-5; clone_size: .; j_call: TRBJ2-1; cdr3_aa: CASSYSPAGGLNEQFF; cdr3_nt: TGTGCCAGCAGTTACTCTCCAGCGGGAGGGCTCAATGAGCAGTTCTTC
d_call: .; v_call: TRBV10-1; clone_size: .; j_call: TRBJ2-6; cdr3_aa: CATSTGTGANVLTF; cdr3_nt: TGCGCCACCTCAACAGGTACTGGGGCCAACGTCCTGACTTTC
d_call: TRBD2; v_call: TRBV7-9; clone_size: few; j_call: TRBJ2-3; cdr3_aa: CASSLALAGVRTDTQYF; cdr3_nt: TGTGCCAGCAGCTTAGCCTTAGCGGGAGTGCGAACAGATACGCAGTATTTT
d_call: .; v_call: TRBV11-2; clone_size: .; j_call: TRBJ2-1; cdr3_aa: CASSLDRARAKFF; cdr3_nt: TGTGCCAGCAGCTTAGATAGGGCCCGGGCAAAATTCTTC
d_call: TRBD2; v_call: TRBV2; clone_size: once; j_call: TRBJ2-3; cdr3_aa: CARGLAGGTDTQYF; cdr3_nt: TGTGCCAGGGGACTAGCGGGAGGCACAGATACGCAGTATTTT
d_call: TRBD2; v_call: TRBV7-2; clone_size: .; j_call: TRBJ2-7; cdr3_aa: CASSRTSGSSSYEQYF; cdr3_nt: TGTGCCAGCAGCAGGACTAGCGGCTCGAGCTCCTACGAGCAGTACTTC
d_call: .; v_call: TRBV28; clone_size: .; j_call: TRBJ1-3; cdr3_aa: CASSSPLSGNTIYF; cdr3_nt: TGTGCCAGCAGCTCTCCCCTTTCTGGAAACACCATATATTTT
d_call: .; v_call: TRBV6-4; clone_size: .; j_call: TRBJ2-6; cdr3_aa: CASSLGSSGANVLTF; cdr3_nt: TGTGCCAGCAGTTTAGGGAGCTCTGGGGCCAACGTCCTGACTTTC
d_call: TRBD1; v_call: TRBV28; clone_size: few; j_call: TRBJ2-2; cdr3_aa: CAGQVGRAGELFF; cdr3_nt: TGTGCGGGACAGGTGGGAAGGGCCGGGGAGCTGTTTTTT
d_call: .; v_call: TRBV7-9; clone_size: .; j_call: TRBJ2-7; cdr3_aa: CASSSRTPYEQYF; cdr3_nt: TGTGCCAGCAGCTCCAGGACACCCTACGAGCAGTACTTC
d_call: .; v_call: TRBV9; clone_size: .; j_call: TRBJ2-3; cdr3_aa: CASSPRGRTDTQYF; cdr3_nt: TGTGCCAGCAGCCCTCGTGGGCGGACAGATACGCAGTATTTT
d_call: .; v_call: TRBV9; clone_size: .; j_call: TRBJ2-1; cdr3_aa: CASSREGLNSYNEQFF; cdr3_nt: TGTGCCAGCAGCAGGGAAGGCCTCAACTCCTACAATGAGCAGTTCTTC
d_call: .; v_call: TRBV10-3; clone_size: .; j_call: TRBJ2-1; cdr3_aa: CAISEWKPEIREQFF; cdr3_nt: TGTGCCATCAGTGAGTGGAAACCAGAGATTAGGGAGCAGTTCTTC
d_call: .; v_call: TRBV6-4; clone_size: .; j_call: TRBJ2-2; cdr3_aa: CASSPNTGELFF; cdr3_nt: TGTGCCAGCAGCCCAAACACCGGGGAGCTGTTTTTT
d_call: TRBD1; v_call: TRBV6-5; clone_size: .; j_call: TRBJ2-2; cdr3_aa: CASSRTGVGELFF; cdr3_nt: TGTGCCAGCAGTAGGACAGGGGTCGGGGAGCTGTTTTTT
d_call: .; v_call: TRBV30; clone_size: .; j_call: TRBJ1-3; cdr3_aa: CAWSSGQGNTIYF; cdr3_nt: TGTGCCTGGAGCAGCGGACAGGGAAACACCATATATTTT
d_call: .; v_call: TRBV2; clone_size: .; j_call: TRBJ1-5; cdr3_aa: CASSERGTTGAPQHF; cdr3_nt: TGTGCCAGCAGTGAAAGGGGGACGACGGGTGCGCCCCAGCATTTT
d_call: .; v_call: TRBV5-6; clone_size: .; j_call: TRBJ1-5; cdr3_aa: CASSLIGQLAQPQHF; cdr3_nt: TGTGCCAGCAGCTTAATCGGACAGCTCGCTCAGCCCCAGCATTTT
d_call: TRBD1; v_call: TRBV6-6; clone_size: .; j_call: TRBJ2-7; cdr3_aa: CASSTGDSSYEQYF; cdr3_nt: TGTGCCAGCAGTACAGGGGATAGCTCCTACGAGCAGTACTTC
d_call: TRBD1; v_call: TRBV28; clone_size: once; j_call: TRBJ1-4; cdr3_aa: CASSFLTTDRGGNEKLFF; cdr3_nt: TGTGCCAGCAGTTTCTTAACAACAGACAGGGGTGGTAATGAAAAACTGTTTTTT
d_call: .; v_call: TRBV6-1; clone_size: .; j_call: TRBJ1-2; cdr3_aa: CASSESSNYGYTF; cdr3_nt: TGTGCCAGCAGTGAGAGTTCTAACTATGGCTACACCTTC
d_call: .; v_call: TRBV5-8; clone_size: once; j_call: TRBJ1-5; cdr3_aa: CASSLARDQPQHF; cdr3_nt: TGTGCCAGCAGCTTGGCCCGTGATCAGCCCCAGCATTTT
d_call: TRBD1; v_call: TRBV2; clone_size: .; j_call: TRBJ1-4; cdr3_aa: CASSRPGGNEKLFF; cdr3_nt: TGTGCCAGCAGTCGGCCAGGGGGGAACGAAAAACTGTTTTTT
d_call: .; v_call: TRBV7-3; clone_size: .; j_call: TRBJ2-7; cdr3_aa: CASSRLRPTGSYEQYF; cdr3_nt: TGTGCCAGCAGCCGACTCCGACCGACAGGCTCCTACGAGCAGTACTTC
d_call: .; v_call: TRBV7-2; clone_size: .; j_call: TRBJ2-5; cdr3_aa: CASSAQRYQETQYF; cdr3_nt: TGTGCCAGCAGCGCACAAAGGTACCAAGAGACCCAGTACTTC
d_call: .; v_call: TRBV11-1; clone_size: .; j_call: TRBJ2-7; cdr3_aa: CASSLTEESYEQYF; cdr3_nt: TGTGCCAGCAGCTTAACGGAGGAGTCCTACGAGCAGTACTTC
d_call: .; v_call: TRBV11-2; clone_size: .; j_call: TRBJ2-1; cdr3_aa: CASSDTTANSYNEQFF; cdr3_nt: TGTGCCAGCAGCGACACGACGGCCAACAGCTACAATGAGCAGTTCTTC
d_call: .; v_call: TRBV28; clone_size: .; j_call: TRBJ2-7; cdr3_aa: CASSAEGALTHPPTYEQYF; cdr3_nt: TGTGCCAGCAGTGCCGAAGGGGCTTTAACACACCCCCCTACCTACGAGCAGTACTTC
d_call: .; v_call: TRBV6-1; clone_size: .; j_call: TRBJ2-1; cdr3_aa: CASSGGKYNEQFF; cdr3_nt: TGTGCCAGCAGCGGGGGCAAGTACAATGAGCAGTTCTTC
d_call: TRBD1; v_call: TRBV6-1; clone_size: few; j_call: TRBJ1-1; cdr3_aa: CASSAQQGGNTEAFF; cdr3_nt: TGTGCCAGCAGTGCTCAACAGGGGGGTAACACTGAAGCTTTCTTT
d_call: .; v_call: TRBV30; clone_size: .; j_call: TRBJ2-7; cdr3_aa: CAGQLGMGGQYF; cdr3_nt: TGTGCCGGGCAGCTAGGGATGGGTGGGCAGTACTTC
d_call: TRBD1; v_call: TRBV5-1; clone_size: .; j_call: TRBJ1-1; cdr3_aa: CASSLEGQGREAFF; cdr3_nt: TGCGCCAGCAGCTTGGAGGGACAGGGCCGTGAAGCTTTCTTT
d_call: .; v_call: TRBV5-6; clone_size: few; j_call: TRBJ2-3; cdr3_aa: CASSPLGGSTDTQYF; cdr3_nt: TGTGCCAGCAGCCCCCTGGGTGGGAGCACAGATACGCAGTATTTT
d_call: .; v_call: TRBV5-1; clone_size: few; j_call: TRBJ1-2; cdr3_aa: CASSLDSPNYGYTF; cdr3_nt: TGCGCCAGCAGCTTAGACAGCCCAAACTATGGCTACACCTTC
d_call: TRBD2; v_call: TRBV2; clone_size: .; j_call: TRBJ2-1; cdr3_aa: CASRGTSGNYNEQFF; cdr3_nt: TGTGCCAGCAGGGGGACTAGCGGCAACTACAATGAGCAGTTCTTC
d_call: .; v_call: TRBV11-2; clone_size: .; j_call: TRBJ2-7; cdr3_aa: CASSLATRGNSYEQYF; cdr3_nt: TGTGCCAGCAGCTTAGCGACTAGGGGAAACTCCTACGAGCAGTACTTC
d_call: TRBD1; v_call: TRBV10-3; clone_size: once; j_call: TRBJ1-2; cdr3_aa: CAISETTGQYGYTF; cdr3_nt: TGTGCCATCAGTGAGACGACAGGGCAGTATGGCTACACCTTC
d_call: TRBD1; v_call: TRBV10-3; clone_size: .; j_call: TRBJ1-5; cdr3_aa: CAISESNRGLNQPQHF; cdr3_nt: TGTGCCATCAGTGAGTCGAACAGGGGGTTGAATCAGCCCCAGCATTTT
d_call: .; v_call: TRBV5-1; clone_size: .; j_call: TRBJ1-3; cdr3_aa: CASSLDYSGNTIYF; cdr3_nt: TGCGCCAGCAGCTTGGACTACTCTGGAAACACCATATATTTT
d_call: .; v_call: TRBV9; clone_size: few; j_call: TRBJ2-7; cdr3_aa: CASSVASGREQYF; cdr3_nt: TGTGCCAGCAGCGTAGCGTCGGGTCGCGAGCAGTACTTC
d_call: TRBD2; v_call: TRBV18; clone_size: .; j_call: TRBJ2-7; cdr3_aa: CASSRGLAGDYEQYF; cdr3_nt: TGTGCCAGCTCCCGAGGACTAGCGGGAGACTACGAGCAGTACTTC
d_call: TRBD2; v_call: TRBV7-9; clone_size: many; j_call: TRBJ2-3; cdr3_aa: CASSRTSGRPTDTQYF; cdr3_nt: TGTGCCAGCAGTCGGACTAGCGGGAGGCCCACAGATACGCAGTATTTT